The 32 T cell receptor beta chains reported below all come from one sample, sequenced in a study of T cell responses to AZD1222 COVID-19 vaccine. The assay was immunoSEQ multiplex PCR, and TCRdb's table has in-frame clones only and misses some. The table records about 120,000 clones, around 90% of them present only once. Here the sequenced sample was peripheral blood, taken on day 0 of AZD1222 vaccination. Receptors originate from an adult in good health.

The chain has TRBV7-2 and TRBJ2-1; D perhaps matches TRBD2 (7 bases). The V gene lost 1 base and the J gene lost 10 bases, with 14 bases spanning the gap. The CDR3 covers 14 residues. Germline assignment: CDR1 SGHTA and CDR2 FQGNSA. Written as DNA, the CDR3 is TGTGCCAGCAGCTTAGTAGGGGGGGCAAGAGAGCAGTTCTTC. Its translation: CASSLVGGAREQFF.

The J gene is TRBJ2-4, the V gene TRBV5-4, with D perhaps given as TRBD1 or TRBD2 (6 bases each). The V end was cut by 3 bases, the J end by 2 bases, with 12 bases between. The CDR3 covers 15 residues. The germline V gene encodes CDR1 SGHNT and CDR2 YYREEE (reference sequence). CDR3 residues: CASSYQGGTKNIQYF. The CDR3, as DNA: TGTGCCAGCAGCTATCAAGGGGGGACCAAAAACATTCAGTACTTC.

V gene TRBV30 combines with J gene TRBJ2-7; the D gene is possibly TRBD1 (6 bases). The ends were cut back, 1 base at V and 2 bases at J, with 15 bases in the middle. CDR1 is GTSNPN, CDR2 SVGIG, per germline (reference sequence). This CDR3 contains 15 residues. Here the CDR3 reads CAWSDPLGAPYEQYF. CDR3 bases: TGTGCCTGGAGTGACCCCTTGGGGGCACCCTACGAGCAGTACTTC.

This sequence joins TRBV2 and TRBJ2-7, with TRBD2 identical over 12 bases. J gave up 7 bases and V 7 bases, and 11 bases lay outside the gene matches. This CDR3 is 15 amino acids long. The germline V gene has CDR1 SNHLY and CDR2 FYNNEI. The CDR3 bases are TGTGCCAGCACCCCGGTTCTAGCGGGAGGGTCGGAGCAGTACTTC. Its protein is CASTPVLAGGSEQYF.

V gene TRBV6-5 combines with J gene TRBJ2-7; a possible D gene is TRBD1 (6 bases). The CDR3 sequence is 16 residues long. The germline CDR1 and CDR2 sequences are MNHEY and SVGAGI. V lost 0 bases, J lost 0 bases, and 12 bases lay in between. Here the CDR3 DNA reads TGTGCCAGCAGTTACTCGGAGGACAGAAACTCCTACGAGCAGTACTTC. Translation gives CASSYSEDRNSYEQYF.

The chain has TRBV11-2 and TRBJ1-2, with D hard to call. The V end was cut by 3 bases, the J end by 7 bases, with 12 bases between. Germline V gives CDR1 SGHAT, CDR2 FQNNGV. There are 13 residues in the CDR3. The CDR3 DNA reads TGTGCCAGCAGCTTTTCGGCCGGGCTTGGCTACACCTTC. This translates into CASSFSAGLGYTF.

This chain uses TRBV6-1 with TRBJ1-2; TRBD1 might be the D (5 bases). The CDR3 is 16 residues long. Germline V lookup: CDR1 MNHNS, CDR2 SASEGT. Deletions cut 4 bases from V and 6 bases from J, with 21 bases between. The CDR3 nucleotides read TGTGCCAGCAGTGCACAAACCGGGGCCCCGCGGGATGGCTACACCTTC. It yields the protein CASSAQTGAPRDGYTF.

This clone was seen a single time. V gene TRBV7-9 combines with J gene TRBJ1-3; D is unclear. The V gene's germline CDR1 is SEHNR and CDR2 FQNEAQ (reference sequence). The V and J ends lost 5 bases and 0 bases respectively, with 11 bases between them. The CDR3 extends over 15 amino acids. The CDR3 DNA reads TGTGCCAGCAGCGAACGCGGGAGCTCTGGAAACACCATATATTTT. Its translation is CASSERGSSGNTIYF.

In DNA form, the CDR3 reads TGTGCCAGCAGTGTGGGGAATGAGCAGTTCTTC. This translates into CASSVGNEQFF. The chain joins TRBV2 to TRBJ2-1; D is ambiguous. Germline-derived CDR1 and CDR2 are SNHLY and FYNNEI. CDR3 size: 11 residues. Trimming removed 4 bases at V and 7 bases at J, with 5 bases between.

The CDR3 nucleotides read TGTGCCAGCAGCTTTAGTATCAGGTATGAGCAGTTCTTC. Amino acids: CASSFSIRYEQFF. This chain connects TRBV7-2 to TRBJ2-1; D gene unclear. V lost 3 bases and J 8 bases, leaving 11 bases between the germline ends. Looked up from germline, CDR1 is SGHTA and CDR2 is FQGNSA. The CDR3 runs 13 residues.

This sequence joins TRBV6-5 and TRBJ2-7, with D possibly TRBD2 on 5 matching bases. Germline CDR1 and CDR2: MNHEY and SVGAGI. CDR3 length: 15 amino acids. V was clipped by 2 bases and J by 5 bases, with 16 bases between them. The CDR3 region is CASSYTSPVRNEQYF. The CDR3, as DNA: TGTGCCAGCAGTTACACTAGTCCCGTTAGAAACGAGCAGTACTTC.

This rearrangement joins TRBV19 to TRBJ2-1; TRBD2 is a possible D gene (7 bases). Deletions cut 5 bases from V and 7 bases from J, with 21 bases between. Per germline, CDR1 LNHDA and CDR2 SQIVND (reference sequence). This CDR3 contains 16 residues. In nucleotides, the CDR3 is TGTGCCAGTAGTTCACGCAGGGGAGGGAGGGAGAATGAGCAGTTCTTC. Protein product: CASSSRRGGRENEQFF.

The CDR3 DNA is TGTGCCAGCAGCCCCGCCCGGGACGTCTTATCTGGAAACACCATATATTTT. Its translation is CASSPARDVLSGNTIYF. The chain carries TRBV3-1 (or the pseudogene TRBV3-2) and TRBJ1-3, with D possibly matching TRBD1 (5 bases). Germline lookup yields CDR1 LGHDT and CDR2 YNNKEL (reference sequence). The CDR3 has 17 residues. Trimming pared 4 bases from V and 1 base from J, leaving 17 bases between.

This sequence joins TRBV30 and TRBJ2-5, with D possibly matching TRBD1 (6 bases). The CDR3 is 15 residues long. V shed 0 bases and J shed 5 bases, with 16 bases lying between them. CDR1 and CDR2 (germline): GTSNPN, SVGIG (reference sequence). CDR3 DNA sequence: TGTGCCTGGAGTGTAAGTCTGGGGGCACGGGAGACCCAGTACTTC. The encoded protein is CAWSVSLGARETQYF. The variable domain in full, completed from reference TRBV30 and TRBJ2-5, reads SQTIHQWPATLVQPVGSPLSLECTVEGTSNPNLYWYRQAAGRGLQLLFYSVGIGQISSEVPQNLSASRPQDRQFILSSKKLLLSDSGFYLCAWSVSLGARETQYFGPGTRLLVL.

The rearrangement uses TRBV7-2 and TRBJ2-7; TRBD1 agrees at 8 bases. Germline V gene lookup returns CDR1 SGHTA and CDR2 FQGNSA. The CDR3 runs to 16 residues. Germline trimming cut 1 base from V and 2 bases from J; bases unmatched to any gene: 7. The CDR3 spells CASSLVSQGATYEQYF. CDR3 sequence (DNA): TGTGCCAGCAGCTTAGTCTCCCAGGGGGCCACCTACGAGCAGTACTTC.

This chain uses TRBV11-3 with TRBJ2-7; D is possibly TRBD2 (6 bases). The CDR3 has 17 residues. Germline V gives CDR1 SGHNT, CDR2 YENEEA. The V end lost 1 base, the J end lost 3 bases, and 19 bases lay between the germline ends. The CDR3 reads CASSLGVPGTRDYEQYF. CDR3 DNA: TGTGCCAGCAGCTTAGGAGTTCCCGGGACTCGAGACTACGAGCAGTACTTC. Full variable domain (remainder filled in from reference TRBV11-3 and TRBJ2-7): EAGVVQSPRYKIIEKKQPVAFWCNPISGHNTLYWYLQNLGQGPELLIRYENEEAVDDSQLPKDRFSAERLKGVDSTLKIQPAELGDSAVYLCASSLGVPGTRDYEQYFGPGTRLTVT.

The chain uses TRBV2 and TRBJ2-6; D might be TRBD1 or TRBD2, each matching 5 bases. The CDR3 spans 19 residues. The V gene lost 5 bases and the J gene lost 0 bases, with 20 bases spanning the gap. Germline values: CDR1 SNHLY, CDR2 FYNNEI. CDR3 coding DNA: TGTGCCAGCAGTCCACGTCCGGGGCCCGCGCACTCTGGGGCCAACGTCCTGACTTTC. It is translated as CASSPRPGPAHSGANVLTF.

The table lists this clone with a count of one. The CDR3 protein is CASSLYTSGQVNTEAFF. The CDR3 region has the DNA TGTGCCAGCAGTTTATATACCTCGGGACAAGTTAACACTGAAGCTTTCTTT. The chain has TRBV28 and TRBJ1-1; D is perhaps TRBD1 (6 bases). Trimming removed 1 base from V and 2 bases from J, with 17 bases in between. Germline V gene lookup returns CDR1 MDHEN and CDR2 SYDVKM. The CDR3 totals 17 residues.

The CDR3 loop is CASSPGVGEAFF. In nucleotides, the CDR3 is TGTGCCAGCAGCCCCGGGGTCGGTGAAGCTTTCTTT. The rearrangement links TRBV6-2 or TRBV6-3 to TRBJ1-1; D is undetermined. The V end lost 6 bases, the J end lost 7 bases, and 12 bases lay between the germline ends. Germline V CDR1 and CDR2: MNHEY, SVGEGT. The CDR3 runs 12 residues.

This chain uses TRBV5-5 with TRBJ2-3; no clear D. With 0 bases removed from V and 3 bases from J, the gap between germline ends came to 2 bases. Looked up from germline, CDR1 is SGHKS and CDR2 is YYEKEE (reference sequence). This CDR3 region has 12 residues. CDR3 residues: CASSLETDTQYF. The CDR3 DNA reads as TGTGCCAGCAGCTTGGAAACAGATACGCAGTATTTT.

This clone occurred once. The CDR3 sequence is CASSLQTGGRYGYTF. The DNA for the CDR3 is TGTGCCAGCAGTCTTCAGACAGGGGGCCGCTATGGCTACACCTTC. The chain carries TRBV27 and TRBJ1-2; 10 nucleotides agree with TRBD1. Germline V gene lookup returns CDR1 MNHEY and CDR2 SMNVEV (reference sequence). The CDR3 consists of 15 residues. Trimming removed 5 bases from V and 4 bases from J; junction bases left unmatched: 7.

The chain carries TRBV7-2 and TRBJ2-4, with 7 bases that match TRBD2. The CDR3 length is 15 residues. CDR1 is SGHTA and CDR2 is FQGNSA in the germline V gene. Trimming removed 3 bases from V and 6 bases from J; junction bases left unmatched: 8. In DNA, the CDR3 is TGTGCCAGCAGCTTCCAAAGCGGGATAGTAAACATTCAGTACTTC. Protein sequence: CASSFQSGIVNIQYF.

In DNA form, the CDR3 reads TGTGCCACCAGTGATTTGCGGACAGGGGTCACAGATACGCAGTATTTT. Amino acids: CATSDLRTGVTDTQYF. The rearrangement uses TRBV24-1 and TRBJ2-3, with 9 bases matching TRBD1. The V segment lost 0 bases and the J segment 2 bases; nucleotides outside the gene matches: 2. This CDR3 comprises 16 residues. Germline V gene sequence: CDR1 KGHDR, CDR2 SFDVKD.

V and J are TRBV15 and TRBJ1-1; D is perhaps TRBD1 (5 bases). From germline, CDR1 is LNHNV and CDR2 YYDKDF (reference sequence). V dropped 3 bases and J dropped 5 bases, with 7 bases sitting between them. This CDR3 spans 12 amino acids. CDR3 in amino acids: CATSSGGTEAFF. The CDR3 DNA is TGTGCCACCAGCAGCGGGGGGACTGAAGCTTTCTTT.

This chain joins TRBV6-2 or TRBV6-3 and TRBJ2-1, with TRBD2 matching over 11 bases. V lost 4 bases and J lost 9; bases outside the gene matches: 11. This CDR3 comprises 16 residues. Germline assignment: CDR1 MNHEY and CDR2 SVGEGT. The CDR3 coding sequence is TGTGCCAGCAGTTTCCGCGGGACTAGCGGTGTTTTTGAGCAGTTCTTC. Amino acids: CASSFRGTSGVFEQFF.

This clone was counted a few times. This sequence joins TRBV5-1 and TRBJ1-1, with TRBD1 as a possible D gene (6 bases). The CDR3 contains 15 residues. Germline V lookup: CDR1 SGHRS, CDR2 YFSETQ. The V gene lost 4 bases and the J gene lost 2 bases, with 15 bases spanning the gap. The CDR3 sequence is CASSAYRASNTEAFF. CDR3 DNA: TGCGCCAGCAGCGCGTACAGGGCTTCAAACACTGAAGCTTTCTTT.

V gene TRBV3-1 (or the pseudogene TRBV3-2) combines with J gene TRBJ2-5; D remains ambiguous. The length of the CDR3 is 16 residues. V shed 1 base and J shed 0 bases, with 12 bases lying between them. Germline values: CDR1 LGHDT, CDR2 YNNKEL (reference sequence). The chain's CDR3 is CASSQGDIPYQETQYF. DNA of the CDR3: TGTGCCAGCAGCCAAGGTGACATCCCGTACCAAGAGACCCAGTACTTC.

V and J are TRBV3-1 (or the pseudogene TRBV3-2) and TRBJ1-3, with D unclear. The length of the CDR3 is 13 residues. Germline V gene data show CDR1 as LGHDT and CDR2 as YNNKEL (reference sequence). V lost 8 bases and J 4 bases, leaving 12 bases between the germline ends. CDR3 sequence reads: CASGVTGGNTIYF. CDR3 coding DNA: TGTGCCAGCGGGGTTACTGGGGGAAACACCATATATTTT.

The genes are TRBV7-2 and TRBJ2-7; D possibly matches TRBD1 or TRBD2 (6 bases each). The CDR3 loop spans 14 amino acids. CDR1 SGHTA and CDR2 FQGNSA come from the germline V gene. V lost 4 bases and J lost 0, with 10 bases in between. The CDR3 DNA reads TGTGCCAGCAGCTGGGGGGACATCTCCTACGAGCAGTACTTC. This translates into CASSWGDISYEQYF. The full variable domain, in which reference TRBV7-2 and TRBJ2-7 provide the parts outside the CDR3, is GAGVSQSPSNKVTEKGKDVELRCDPISGHTALYWYRQSLGQGLEFLIYFQGNSAPDKSGLPSDRFSAERTGGSVSTLTIQRTQQEDSAVYLCASSWGDISYEQYFGPGTRLTVT.

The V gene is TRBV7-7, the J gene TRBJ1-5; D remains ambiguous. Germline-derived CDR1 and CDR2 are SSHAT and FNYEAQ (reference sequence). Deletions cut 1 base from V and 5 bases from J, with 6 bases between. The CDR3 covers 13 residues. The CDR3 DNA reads TGTGCCAGCAGCTTAGGCCTAGATCAGCCCCAGCATTTT. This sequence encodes CASSLGLDQPQHF.

CDR3 DNA sequence: TGTGCCAGCAGCTTAGTGGCAGATGATGGCTACACCTTC. It is translated as CASSLVADDGYTF. The rearrangement uses TRBV7-2 and TRBJ1-2; D is unclear. V dropped 1 base and J dropped 6 bases, with 9 bases sitting between them. This CDR3 has 13 residues. Germline V gene data show CDR1 as SGHTA and CDR2 as FQGNSA.

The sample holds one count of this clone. The CDR3 is CASSQVSRTPYNEQFF. The CDR3 DNA sequence: TGTGCCAGCAGCCAAGTCAGCCGCACCCCCTACAATGAGCAGTTCTTC. The gene calls are TRBV3-1 (or the pseudogene TRBV3-2) and TRBJ2-1; no clear D gene. There are 16 residues in the CDR3. Trimming pared 1 base from V and 2 bases from J, leaving 12 bases between. The germline CDR1 and CDR2 sequences are LGHDT and YNNKEL (reference sequence).